These T cell receptor beta chains were read from a single sample in a study of blood T cells in healthy people across ages. TCRdb itself ran the 5' RACE reads through MiXCR, one entry per CDR3 protein. Of 1.5 million to 1.8 million distinct CDR3 sequences listed, about 45% are singletons. Sequencing was done on a sample of blood. The receptors come from a woman under 30 in good health. Both conserved end residues are part of each CDR3. Fields, in order: J gene, V gene, clone size, D gene, CDR3 DNA, CDR3 protein. A D gene is named only where the DNA matches it firmly. The listing skips clone size in some rows; elsewhere it reads once, few, many or a size class.

TRBJ2-7,TRBV7-2,.,TRBD2,TGTGCCAGCAGCTTTGTGGGACTAGCGCCCTACGAGCAGTACTTC,CASSFVGLAPYEQYF
TRBJ1-2,TRBV12-3/TRBV12-4,.,TRBD1,TGTGCCAGCAGTTTTACAGGGGCGTATGGCTACATCTTC,CASSFTGAYGYIF
TRBJ1-1,TRBV7-2,.,TRBD1,TGTGCCAGCAGCTCCCGGGACAGGGTTGTTGAAGCTTTCTTT,CASSSRDRVVEAFF
TRBJ2-1,TRBV7-2,.,TRBD2,TGTGCCAGCAGCTTAGATGTAGCGGGCTACAATGAGCAGTTCTTC,CASSLDVAGYNEQFF
TRBJ2-1,TRBV11-2,.,TRBD2,TGTGCCAGCAGCTTGGTAGCGGGGGGTTTTGAGCAGTTCTTC,CASSLVAGGFEQFF
TRBJ2-1,TRBV12-3/TRBV12-4,.,.,TGTGCCAGCAGACAAACAGGGTCGCGTTTCTACGAGCAGTTCTTC,CASRQTGSRFYEQFF
TRBJ2-5,TRBV20-1,.,TRBD1,TGCAGTGCCGTTCAAGGGGGCAGGGGGCGCGTAAAGACCCAGTACTTC,CSAVQGGRGRVKTQYF
TRBJ1-1,TRBV4-1,.,.,TGCGCCAGCAGCCAAGTACTGGAGAACACTGAAGCTTTCTTT,CASSQVLENTEAFF
TRBJ2-1,TRBV5-1,few,TRBD1,TGCGCCAGCAGCTACAGGACAGGGGGGAATGAGCAGTTCTTC,CASSYRTGGNEQFF
TRBJ1-1,TRBV18,.,.,TGTGCCAGCTCACAAAATTCAGGACGCACTGAAGCTTTCTTT,CASSQNSGRTEAFF
TRBJ2-7,TRBV4-3,many,TRBD1,TGCGCCAGCAGCCAAGAGTTCGGGACAGCCTACGAGCAGTACTTC,CASSQEFGTAYEQYF
TRBJ2-4,TRBV7-9,.,.,TGTGCCAGCAGCTCCTCGATAGCCAAAAACATTCAGTACTTC,CASSSSIAKNIQYF
TRBJ2-2,TRBV4-3,.,TRBD1,TGCGCCAGCAGCCGAGGACAGGGACCTTCGAACACCGGGGAGCTGTTTTTT,CASSRGQGPSNTGELFF
TRBJ2-1,TRBV20-1,.,TRBD2,TGCAGTGCTAGAGCTTCCACGGGAGGGTTGGTTGAGCAGTTCTTC,CSARASTGGLVEQFF
TRBJ2-5,TRBV28,.,TRBD1,TGTGCCAGCAGTCCTGGGACAGGGGTTAGAGAGACCCAGTACTTC,CASSPGTGVRETQYF
TRBJ1-1,TRBV6-1,.,.,TGTGCCAGCAGTGAAATCCACAGGAAAGCTTTCTTT,CASSEIHRKAFF
TRBJ2-3,TRBV4-2,few,.,TGTGCCAGCAGCCAAGAGGGCGGGGCCCCAGATACGCAGTATTTT,CASSQEGGAPDTQYF
TRBJ2-7,TRBV2,.,.,TGTGCCAGCAATTCCGGGGAGGCCTACGAGCAGTACTTC,CASNSGEAYEQYF
TRBJ1-5,TRBV4-1,few,TRBD1,TGCGCCAGCAGCCCACGCGCGGCCAGGGGGCATCAGCCCCAGCATTTT,CASSPRAARGHQPQHF
TRBJ2-2,TRBV7-9,.,.,TGTGCCAGCAGCACAACGGGGACCGGGGAGCTGTTTTTT,CASSTTGTGELFF
TRBJ2-7,TRBV20-1,.,.,TGCAGTGCTAGAATGGGGCGGAGGAGCTCCTACGAGCAGTACTTC,CSARMGRRSSYEQYF
TRBJ2-1,TRBV7-2,.,.,TGTGCCAGCAGCCGCGGAGGGTTCGATGAGCAGTTCTTC,CASSRGGFDEQFF
TRBJ1-1,TRBV12-3/TRBV12-4,few,TRBD1,TGTGCCAGCAGTGGGACAGGGCTACTGTACACTGAAGCTTTCTTT,CASSGTGLLYTEAFF
TRBJ2-7,TRBV7-9,.,TRBD2,TGTGCCAGCAGCTTTCCGACTAGCGGATACGAGCAGTACTTC,CASSFPTSGYEQYF
TRBJ1-1,TRBV20-1,.,TRBD1,TGCAGTGCTAGAGACCGGAGGGGACAGCACACTGAAGCTTTCTTT,CSARDRRGQHTEAFF
TRBJ2-1,TRBV7-6,.,.,TGTGCCAGCAGCTTAGTAGCTCAACATCCGTTCTTC,CASSLVAQHPFF
TRBJ1-1,TRBV6-5,.,TRBD1,TGTGCCAGCCGACAGGGTAGGACTGAAGCTTTCTTT,CASRQGRTEAFF
TRBJ1-2,TRBV28,few,.,TGTGCCAGCAGTTTATCAGGGACGGCTGGCTACACCTTC,CASSLSGTAGYTF
TRBJ2-1,TRBV18,few,TRBD2,TGTGCCAGCTCACCAGCGGGACTAGCGGGAGCCAATGAGCAGTTCTTC,CASSPAGLAGANEQFF
TRBJ2-6,TRBV6-1,.,.,TGTGCCAGCAGTGACGGGGCCAACGTCCTGACTTTC,CASSDGANVLTF
TRBJ2-1,TRBV4-1,.,.,TGCGCCAGTCAACCGGGCGATTCCAATGAGCAGTTCTTC,CASQPGDSNEQFF
TRBJ2-7,TRBV29-1,.,.,TGCAGCTCAAAGGTGGGGCTATACGAGCAGTACTTC,CSSKVGLYEQYF
TRBJ2-4,TRBV5-1,.,TRBD1,TGCGCCAGCAGCTCTTCCACCGGGACAGGGAAAAACATTCAGTACTTC,CASSSSTGTGKNIQYF
TRBJ2-5,TRBV4-3,.,TRBD2,TGCGCCAGCAGCCAATCATCAGGACTAGCGGGAGTGGAGCAGTACTTC,CASSQSSGLAGVEQYF
TRBJ2-5,TRBV30,few,.,TGTGCCTGGATGGCTACAGGGTTACAAGAGACCCAGTACTTC,CAWMATGLQETQYF
TRBJ2-3,TRBV29-1,.,.,TGCAGCGTTGGAGGCGGGGTCACAGATACGCAGTATTTT,CSVGGGVTDTQYF
TRBJ2-7,TRBV4-1,many,.,TGTGCCAGCAGCCAAGATCCCGGGGCCTACGAGCAGTACTTC,CASSQDPGAYEQYF
TRBJ1-2,TRBV5-6,.,.,TGTGCCAGCAGCTTGGGATTAGGGGGCTACACCTTC,CASSLGLGGYTF